What follows are 2 T cell receptor beta chains derived from one specimen sequenced in a study of cytomegalovirus exposure and HLA in healthy donors. PCR primers comprised 60 Vbeta and 13 Jbeta primers. Assay used: immunoSEQ multiplex PCR; TCRdb lists only in-frame clones, some missing. The data show 150,000 to 170,000 clones, with roughly 83% seen just once and 6% to 8.5% held by the top ten. The sequencing input was PBMCs. These receptors all come from a young man in good health and CMV-seropositive.

V gene TRBV6-6 combines with J gene TRBJ1-4, with D uncertain. Deletions cut 0 bases from V and 8 bases from J, with 4 bases between. The germline gives CDR1 MNHNY, CDR2 SVGAGI (reference sequence). This CDR3 has 12 amino acids. This chain's CDR3 is CASSYSGEKLFF. The CDR3 DNA follows: TGTGCCAGCAGTTACTCGGGCGAAAAACTGTTTTTT.

V usage is TRBV19 and J usage is TRBJ2-5, with a weak D call TRBD2 (5 bases). The germline gives CDR1 LNHDA, CDR2 SQIVND (reference sequence). The V end lost 7 bases, the J end lost 1 base, and 13 bases lay between the germline ends. The CDR3 extends over 14 amino acids. CDR3 protein: CASTPTAGQETQYF. CDR3 bases: TGTGCCAGTACCCCCACGGCGGGCCAAGAGACCCAGTACTTC.